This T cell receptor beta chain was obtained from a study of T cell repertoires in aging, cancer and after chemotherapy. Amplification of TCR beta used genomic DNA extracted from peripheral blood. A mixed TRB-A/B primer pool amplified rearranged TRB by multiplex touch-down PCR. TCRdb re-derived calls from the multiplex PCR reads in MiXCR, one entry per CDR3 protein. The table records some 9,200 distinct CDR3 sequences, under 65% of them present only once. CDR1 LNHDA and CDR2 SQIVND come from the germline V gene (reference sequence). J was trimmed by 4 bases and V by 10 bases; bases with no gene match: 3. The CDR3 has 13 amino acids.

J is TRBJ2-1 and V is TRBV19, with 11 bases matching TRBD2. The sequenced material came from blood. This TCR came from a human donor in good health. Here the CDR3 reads CATSGRPYNEQFF. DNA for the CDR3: TGTGCCACTAGCGGGAGGCCATACAATGAGCAGTTCTTC.